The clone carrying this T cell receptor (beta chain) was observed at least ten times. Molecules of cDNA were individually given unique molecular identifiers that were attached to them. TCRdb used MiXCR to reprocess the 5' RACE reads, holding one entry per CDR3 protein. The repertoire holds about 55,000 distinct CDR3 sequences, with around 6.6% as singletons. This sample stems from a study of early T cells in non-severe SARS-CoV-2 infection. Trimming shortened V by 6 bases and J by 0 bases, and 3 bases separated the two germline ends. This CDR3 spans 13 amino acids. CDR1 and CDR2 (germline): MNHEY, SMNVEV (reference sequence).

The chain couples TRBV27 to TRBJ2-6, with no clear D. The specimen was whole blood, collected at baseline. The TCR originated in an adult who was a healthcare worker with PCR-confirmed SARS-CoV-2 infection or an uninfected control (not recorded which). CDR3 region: CASSPSGANVLTF. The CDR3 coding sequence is TGTGCCAGCAGCCCCTCTGGGGCCAACGTCCTGACTTTC.